The subject of this entry is one TCR beta chain. What it binds is not known. This sample was taken from a study of cytomegalovirus exposure and HLA in healthy donors. At the level of the study: From some 180 million T cells, an earlier analysis saw 90 million to 130 million unique TCR beta sequences. Study findings and constraints: TCR beta chains associated with HLA were, in a later analysis, more clonally expanded than equally common others.

Use of 60 Vbeta and 13 Jbeta primers characterized the PCR. The authors' processing: A follow-up analysis tallied 60 million to 85 million unique TCR beta chains, about 11 million shared. Clones were sequenced by immunoSEQ multiplex PCR, and TCRdb holds only the in-frame ones, with some missing. V and J calls and clone size follow that table, whereas D and trimming were derived from the DNA. This sample has 150,000 to 250,000 clones, with 65% to 80% found just once. From germline, CDR1 is MNHEY and CDR2 SMNVEV (reference sequence). CDR3 length: 14 amino acids. V was pared by 6 bases and J by 6 bases, with 15 bases between.

This chain links TRBV27 with TRBJ1-5, with D perhaps TRBD1 (5 bases). The specimen sequenced was PBMCs. This clonotype was sampled from a woman aged 25 to 45 in good health and CMV-seropositive. The CDR3 nucleotides read TGTGCCAGCAGGAACCCAGGGTCAGGTCAGCCCCAGCATTTT. It specifies CASRNPGSGQPQHF.